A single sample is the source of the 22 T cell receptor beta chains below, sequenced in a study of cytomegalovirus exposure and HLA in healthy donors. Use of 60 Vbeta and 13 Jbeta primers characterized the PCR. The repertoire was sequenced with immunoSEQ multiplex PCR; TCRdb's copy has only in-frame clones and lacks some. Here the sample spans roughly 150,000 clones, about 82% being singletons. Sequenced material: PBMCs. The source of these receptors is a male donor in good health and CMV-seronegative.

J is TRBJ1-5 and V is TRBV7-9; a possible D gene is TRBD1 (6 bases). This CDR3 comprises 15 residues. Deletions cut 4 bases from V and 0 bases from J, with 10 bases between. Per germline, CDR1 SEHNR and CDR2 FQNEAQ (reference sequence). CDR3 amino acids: CASSYGQHSNQPQHF. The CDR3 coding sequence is TGTGCCAGCAGCTATGGACAGCATAGCAATCAGCCCCAGCATTTT. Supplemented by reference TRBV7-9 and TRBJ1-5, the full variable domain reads DTGVSQNPRHKITKRGQNVTFRCDPISEHNRLYWYRQTLGQGPEFLTYFQNEAQLEKSRLLSDRFSAERPKGSFSTLEIQRTEQGDSAMYLCASSYGQHSNQPQHFGDGTRLSIL.

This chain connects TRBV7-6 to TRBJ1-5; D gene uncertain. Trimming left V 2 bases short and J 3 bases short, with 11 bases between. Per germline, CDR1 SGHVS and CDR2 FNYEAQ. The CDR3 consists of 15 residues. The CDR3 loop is CASSLFVGSNQPQHF. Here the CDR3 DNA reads TGTGCCAGCAGCTTATTTGTTGGCTCCAATCAGCCCCAGCATTTT. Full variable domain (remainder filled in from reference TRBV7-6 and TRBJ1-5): GAGVSQSPRYKVTKRGQDVALRCDPISGHVSLYWYRQALGQGPEFLTYFNYEAQQDKSGLPNDRFSAERPEGSISTLTIQRTEQRDSAMYRCASSLFVGSNQPQHFGDGTRLSIL.

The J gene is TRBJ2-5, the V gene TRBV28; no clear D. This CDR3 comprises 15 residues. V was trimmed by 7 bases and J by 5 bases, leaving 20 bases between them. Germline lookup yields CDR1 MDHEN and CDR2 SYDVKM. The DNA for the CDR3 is TGTGCCAGCACCCCGCAACTCACCTTTTCCGAGACCCAGTACTTC. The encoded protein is CASTPQLTFSETQYF. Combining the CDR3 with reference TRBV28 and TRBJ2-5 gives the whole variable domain DVKVTQSSRYLVKRTGEKVFLECVQDMDHENMFWYRQDPGLGLRLIYFSYDVKMKEKGDIPEGYSVSREKKERFSLILESASTNQTSMYLCASTPQLTFSETQYFGPGTRLLVL.

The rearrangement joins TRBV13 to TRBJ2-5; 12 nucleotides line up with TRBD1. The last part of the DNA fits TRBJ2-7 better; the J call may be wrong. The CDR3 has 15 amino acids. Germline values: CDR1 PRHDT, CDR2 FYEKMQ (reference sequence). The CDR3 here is CASSPGTGGTYEQYF. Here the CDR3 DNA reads TGTGCCAGCAGCCCGGGGACAGGGGGCACCTACGAGCAGTACTTC.

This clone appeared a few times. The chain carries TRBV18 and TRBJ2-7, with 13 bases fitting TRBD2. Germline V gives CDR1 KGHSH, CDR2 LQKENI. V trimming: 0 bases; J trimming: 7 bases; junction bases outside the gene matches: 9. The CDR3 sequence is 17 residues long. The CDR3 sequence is CASSPPTSGGFLSEQYF. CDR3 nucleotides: TGTGCCAGCTCACCACCGACTAGCGGGGGGTTTCTGTCAGAGCAGTACTTC.

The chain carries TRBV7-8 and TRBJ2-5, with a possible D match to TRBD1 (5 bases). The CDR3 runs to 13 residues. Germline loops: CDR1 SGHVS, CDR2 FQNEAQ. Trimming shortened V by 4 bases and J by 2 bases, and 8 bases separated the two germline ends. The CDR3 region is CASSYRTQETQYF. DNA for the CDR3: TGTGCCAGCAGCTACAGGACACAAGAGACCCAGTACTTC.

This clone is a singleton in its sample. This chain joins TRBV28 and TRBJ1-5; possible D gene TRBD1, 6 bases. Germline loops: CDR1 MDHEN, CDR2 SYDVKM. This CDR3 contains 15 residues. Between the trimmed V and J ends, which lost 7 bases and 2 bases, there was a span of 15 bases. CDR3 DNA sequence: TGTGCCAGCACAACCGGGGGGGGCGGCAATCAGCCCCAGCATTTT. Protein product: CASTTGGGGNQPQHF.

The CDR3 reads CASSYVGVNTEAFF. The CDR3 DNA follows: TGTGCCAGCAGTTATGTAGGGGTGAACACTGAAGCTTTCTTT. The V call is TRBV6-1, the J call TRBJ1-1, with D perhaps matching TRBD1 (5 bases). The CDR3 has 14 residues. Germline assignment: CDR1 MNHNS and CDR2 SASEGT. The ends were cut back, 5 bases at V and 0 bases at J, with 10 bases in the middle.

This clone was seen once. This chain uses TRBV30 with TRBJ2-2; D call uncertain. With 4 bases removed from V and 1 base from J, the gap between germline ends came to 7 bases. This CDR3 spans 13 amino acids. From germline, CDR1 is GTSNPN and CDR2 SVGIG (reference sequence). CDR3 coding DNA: TGTGCCTGGAACGCAGGGAACACCGGGGAGCTGTTTTTT. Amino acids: CAWNAGNTGELFF.

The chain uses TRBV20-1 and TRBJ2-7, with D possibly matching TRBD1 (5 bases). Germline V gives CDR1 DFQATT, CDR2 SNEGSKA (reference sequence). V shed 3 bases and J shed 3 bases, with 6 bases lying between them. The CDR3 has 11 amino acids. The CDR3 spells CSASDSYEQYF. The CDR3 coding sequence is TGCAGTGCTAGCGACAGCTACGAGCAGTACTTC.

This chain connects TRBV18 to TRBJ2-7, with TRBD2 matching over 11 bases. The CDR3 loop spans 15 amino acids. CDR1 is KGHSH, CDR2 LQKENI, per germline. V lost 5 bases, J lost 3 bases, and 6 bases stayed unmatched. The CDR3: CASSVTSGGYYEQYF. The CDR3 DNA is TGTGCCAGCTCAGTTACTAGCGGGGGTTACTACGAGCAGTACTTC.

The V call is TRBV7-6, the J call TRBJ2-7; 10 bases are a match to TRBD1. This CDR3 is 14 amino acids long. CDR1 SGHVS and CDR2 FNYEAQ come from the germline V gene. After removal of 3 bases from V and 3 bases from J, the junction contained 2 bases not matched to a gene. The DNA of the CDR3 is TGTGCCAGCAGCTTCGGGACAGGGGTCTACGAGCAGTACTTC. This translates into CASSFGTGVYEQYF.

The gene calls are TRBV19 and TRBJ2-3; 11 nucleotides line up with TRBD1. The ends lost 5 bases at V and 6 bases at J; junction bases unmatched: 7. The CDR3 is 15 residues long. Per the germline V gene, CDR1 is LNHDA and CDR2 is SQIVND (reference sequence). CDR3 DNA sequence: TGTGCCAGTAGTCCCCGGACAGGGGGCAGGGATACGCAGTATTTT. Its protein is CASSPRTGGRDTQYF. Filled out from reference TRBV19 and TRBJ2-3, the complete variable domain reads DGGITQSPKYLFRKEGQNVTLSCEQNLNHDAMYWYRQDPGQGLRLIYYSQIVNDFQKGDIAEGYSVSREKKESFPLTVTSAQKNPTAFYLCASSPRTGGRDTQYFGPGTRLTVL.

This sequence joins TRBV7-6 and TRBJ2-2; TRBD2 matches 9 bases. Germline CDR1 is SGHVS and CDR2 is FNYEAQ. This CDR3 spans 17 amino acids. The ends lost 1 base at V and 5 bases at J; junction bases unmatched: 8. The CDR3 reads CASSLEQREVTTGELFF. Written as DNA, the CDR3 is TGTGCCAGCAGCTTAGAACAGCGGGAGGTTACGACCGGGGAGCTGTTTTTT.

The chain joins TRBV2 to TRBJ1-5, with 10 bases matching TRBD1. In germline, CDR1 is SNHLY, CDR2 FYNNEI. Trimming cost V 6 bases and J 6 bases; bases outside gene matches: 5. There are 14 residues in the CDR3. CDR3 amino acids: CASRKTGGPQPQHF. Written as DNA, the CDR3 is TGTGCCAGCAGGAAGACAGGGGGCCCTCAGCCCCAGCATTTT.

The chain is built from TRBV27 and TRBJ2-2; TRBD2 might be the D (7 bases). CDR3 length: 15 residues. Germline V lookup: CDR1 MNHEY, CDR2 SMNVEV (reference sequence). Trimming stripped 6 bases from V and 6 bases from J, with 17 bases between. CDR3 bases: TGTGCCAGCAGCCTGGGGCAGGGGAGGGCCGGGGAGCTGTTTTTT. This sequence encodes CASSLGQGRAGELFF.

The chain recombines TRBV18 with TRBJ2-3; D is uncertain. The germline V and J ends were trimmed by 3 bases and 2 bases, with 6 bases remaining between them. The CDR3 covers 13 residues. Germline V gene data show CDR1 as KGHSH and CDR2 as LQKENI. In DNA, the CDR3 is TGTGCCAGCTCACCGGCCCCCACAGATACGCAGTATTTT. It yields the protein CASSPAPTDTQYF.

CDR3 DNA: TGTGCCAGCAGCCCAGGACTAGCGGGGGGCCCTTTGGATACGCAGTATTTT. This gives the protein CASSPGLAGGPLDTQYF. V gene TRBV7-6 combines with J gene TRBJ2-3; 14 positions agree with TRBD2. This CDR3 region has 17 residues. The J segment lost 6 bases and the V segment lost 5 bases, leaving 10 bases of the junction unmatched. Germline V CDR1 and CDR2: SGHVS, FNYEAQ.

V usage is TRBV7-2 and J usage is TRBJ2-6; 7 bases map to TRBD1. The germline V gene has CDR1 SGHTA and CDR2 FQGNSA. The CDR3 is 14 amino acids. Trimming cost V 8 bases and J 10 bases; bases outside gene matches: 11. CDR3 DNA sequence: TGTGCCAGCGGACACAGACAGGGAACGAACGTCCTGACTTTC. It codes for CASGHRQGTNVLTF.

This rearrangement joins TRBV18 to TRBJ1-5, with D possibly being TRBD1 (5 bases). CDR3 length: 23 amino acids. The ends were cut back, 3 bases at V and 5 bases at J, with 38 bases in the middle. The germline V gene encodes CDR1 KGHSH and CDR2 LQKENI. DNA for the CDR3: TGTGCCAGCTCACCTAAAAACATCCGACTTATCGGCGAATGGGGGGAGAAGGATCAGCCCCAGCATTTT. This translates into CASSPKNIRLIGEWGEKDQPQHF.

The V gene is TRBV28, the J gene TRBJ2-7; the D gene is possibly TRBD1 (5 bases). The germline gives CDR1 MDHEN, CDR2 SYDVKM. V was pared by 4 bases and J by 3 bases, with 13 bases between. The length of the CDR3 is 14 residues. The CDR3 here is CASSSHTGYYEQYF. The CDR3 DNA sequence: TGTGCCAGCAGTTCTCATACAGGTTACTACGAGCAGTACTTC.

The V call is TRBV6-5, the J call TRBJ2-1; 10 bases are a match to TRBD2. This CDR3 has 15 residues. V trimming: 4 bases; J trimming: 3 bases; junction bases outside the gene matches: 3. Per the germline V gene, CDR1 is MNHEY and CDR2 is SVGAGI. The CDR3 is CASSFGLAVYNEQFF. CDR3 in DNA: TGTGCCAGCAGTTTTGGACTAGCGGTCTACAATGAGCAGTTCTTC.